The 21 T cell receptor beta chains presented below share a single source sample, sequenced in a study of OX40 agonist ivuxolimab in advanced cancers. The data were produced by immunoSEQ multiplex PCR, yet TCRdb's version contains in-frame clones alone and is incomplete. The sample includes 60,000 to 75,000 clones, roughly nine tenths of them seen just once. Sequenced material: CD4+ or CD8+ T cells sorted from blood, taken in a trial of the OX40 agonist ivuxolimab. These receptors were collected from an adult with an advanced solid tumor such as melanoma, head and neck, liver or kidney cancer.

The chain couples TRBV4-3 to TRBJ1-2, with D maybe TRBD1 (5 bases). Germline CDR1 and CDR2: LGHNA and YSLEER. V lost 3 bases to trimming and J lost 1 base, with 9 bases between them. The CDR3 consists of 14 residues. The DNA of the CDR3 is TGCGCCAGCAGCCAGGACAACCTTAACTATGGCTACACCTTC. Translated: CASSQDNLNYGYTF.

The CDR3: CASSRTFSPLHF. The CDR3 nucleotides are TGTGCCAGCAGCCGGACATTTTCACCCCTCCACTTT. The chain couples TRBV7-2 to TRBJ1-6, with a possible D match to TRBD1 (5 bases). V lost 5 bases and J 9 bases, leaving 8 bases between the germline ends. The CDR3 has 12 residues. Germline CDR1 and CDR2: SGHTA and FQGNSA.

V gene TRBV28 combines with J gene TRBJ2-5, with 7 bases fitting TRBD1. The assigned J gene may be wrong: the sequence end matches TRBJ2-7 better. CDR1 MDHEN and CDR2 SYDVKM come from the germline V gene. CDR3 length: 14 residues. The CDR3 sequence is CASTSGQVVYEQYF. As DNA, the CDR3 is TGTGCCAGCACTTCAGGACAGGTAGTCTACGAGCAGTACTTC.

CDR3 sequence reads: CASSARDRGTGELFF. CDR3 DNA: TGTGCCAGCAGTGCTCGGGATCGAGGCACCGGGGAGCTGTTTTTT. The chain employs TRBV11-2 and TRBJ2-2; D may be TRBD2 (5 bases). The germline V gene has CDR1 SGHAT and CDR2 FQNNGV. Between the trimmed V and J ends, which lost 6 bases and 4 bases, there was a span of 15 bases. This CDR3 is 15 amino acids long.

This clone was observed a single time. The chain employs TRBV5-1 and TRBJ2-5; D is unresolved. The CDR3 is made up of 11 amino acids. Germline V lookup: CDR1 SGHRS, CDR2 YFSETQ. The V and J ends lost 2 bases and 3 bases respectively, with 2 bases between them. Written as DNA, the CDR3 is TGCGCCAGCAGCTTCGAAGAGACCCAGTACTTC. Encoded protein: CASSFEETQYF.

This rearrangement joins TRBV27 to TRBJ2-3, with a tentative D call TRBD2 (6 bases). Germline assignment: CDR1 MNHEY and CDR2 SMNVEV (reference sequence). V was shortened by 3 bases and J by 2 bases, with 12 bases between the two germline ends. CDR3 length equals 15 residues. The CDR3 region is CASSFGGALTDTQYF. The CDR3 DNA is TGTGCCAGCAGTTTCGGCGGGGCCCTCACAGATACGCAGTATTTT.

About this clone: The junction and the germline gene differ at one end; a read error may be behind it. V and J are TRBV7-7 and TRBJ2-3; 9 bases agree with TRBD1. CDR1 and CDR2 from the germline V gene are SSHAT and FNYEAQ (reference sequence). The CDR3 is 14 amino acids. The CDR3 protein is CASSFRTGADTQYF. The CDR3 nucleotides are TGTGCTAGCAGCTTTCGGACAGGGGCAGATACGCAGTATTTT.

The chain joins TRBV7-2 to TRBJ1-4; D might be TRBD1 (6 bases). The germline gives CDR1 SGHTA, CDR2 FQGNSA. With 2 bases removed from V and 13 bases from J, the gap between germline ends came to 14 bases. The CDR3 sequence is 13 residues long. The CDR3 here is CASSLSGAGGLFF. CDR3 nucleotide sequence: TGTGCCAGCAGCTTATCAGGGGCCGGGGGACTGTTTTTT.

In its sample, this clone was seen once. The gene calls are TRBV19 and TRBJ2-3; D may be TRBD2 (6 bases). V gave up 6 bases and J gave up 0 bases, with 7 bases separating them. The CDR3 totals 13 residues. CDR1 and CDR2 (germline): LNHDA, SQIVND (reference sequence). CDR3 in amino acids: CASRGTSTDTQYF. The DNA for the CDR3 is TGTGCCAGTAGGGGGACTAGCACAGATACGCAGTATTTT.

There are a few counts of this clone. The chain uses TRBV5-6 and TRBJ2-7, with D perhaps matching TRBD1 (6 bases). Trimming took 4 bases from V and 10 from J, leaving 15 bases between them. The CDR3 runs to 12 residues. CDR1 and CDR2 from the germline V gene are SGHDT and YYEEEE. This CDR3 is CASSPDRQIQYF. In DNA form, the CDR3 reads TGTGCCAGCAGCCCAGACAGGCAAATTCAGTACTTC.

The chain recombines TRBV9 with TRBJ2-4, with 7 bases that match TRBD2. CDR1 and CDR2 (germline): SGDLS, YYNGEE. The V segment lost 3 bases and the J segment 13 bases; nucleotides outside the gene matches: 13. The CDR3 length is 14 residues. DNA of the CDR3: TGTGCCAGCAGCGGCGCCTGGGGGGGACTACCCCAGTACTTC. This sequence encodes CASSGAWGGLPQYF.

The CDR3 is CASSSGRPGTGATGELFF. CDR3 sequence (DNA): TGTGCCAGCAGCAGCGGACGTCCCGGGACAGGGGCGACCGGGGAGCTGTTTTTT. The chain links TRBV11-3 to TRBJ2-2; the match to TRBD1 covers 10 bases. The length of the CDR3 is 18 residues. The germline CDR1 and CDR2 sequences are SGHNT and YENEEA. Trimming cost V 5 bases and J 5 bases; bases outside gene matches: 14.

The chain employs TRBV28 and TRBJ2-7; 12 positions agree with TRBD2. The CDR3 has 14 amino acids. J was trimmed by 3 bases and V by 7 bases; bases with no gene match: 4. Germline-derived CDR1 and CDR2 are MDHEN and SYDVKM. The CDR3 loop is CASIGLAGLYEQYF. CDR3 in DNA: TGTGCCAGCATCGGACTAGCGGGACTCTACGAGCAGTACTTC.

J is TRBJ2-7 and V is TRBV7-2; D is possibly TRBD2 (5 bases). CDR1 is SGHTA and CDR2 is FQGNSA in the germline V gene. V dropped 5 bases and J dropped 1 base, with 18 bases sitting between them. The CDR3 is 16 amino acids. The CDR3 bases are TGTGCCAGCAGCCTCGGGGAGAGCCCAGTATCCTACGAGCAGTACTTC. Its translation is CASSLGESPVSYEQYF.

The V and J genes are TRBV5-6 and TRBJ2-7; D gene ambiguous. The CDR3 totals 11 residues. The germline V and J ends were trimmed by 3 bases and 4 bases, with 5 bases remaining between them. Germline-derived CDR1 and CDR2 are SGHDT and YYEEEE. CDR3: CASSYIYEQYF. CDR3 in DNA: TGTGCCAGCAGCTACATTTACGAGCAGTACTTC.

The chain joins TRBV6-5 to TRBJ2-7; 9 bases line up with TRBD1. CDR3 length: 16 residues. V dropped 2 bases and J dropped 6; count of bases not matched to a gene: 11. Germline V CDR1 and CDR2: MNHEY, SVGAGI. CDR3 DNA sequence: TGTGCCAGCAGTTACCATTCCGGGACAGGGATTCGCGAGCAGTACTTC. Protein: CASSYHSGTGIREQYF.

The rearrangement joins TRBV7-2 to TRBJ1-3; D gene ambiguous. Germline V gene sequence: CDR1 SGHTA, CDR2 FQGNSA. V was pared by 0 bases and J by 4 bases, with 4 bases between. This CDR3 is built from 13 residues. The CDR3 here is CASSLAPGNTIYF. The CDR3 region has the DNA TGTGCCAGCAGCTTAGCACCGGGAAACACCATATATTTT.

The chain has TRBV6-6 and TRBJ1-5, with D tentatively TRBD1 (5 bases). The V gene's germline CDR1 is MNHNY and CDR2 SVGAGI (reference sequence). V lost 10 bases to trimming and J lost 2 bases, with 12 bases between them. CDR3 length: 13 amino acids. The CDR3 DNA reads TGTGCCATCAGACAGACTGGCAATCAGCCCCAGCATTTT. Its protein product is CAIRQTGNQPQHF.

CDR3 loop: CASSYSGSTDTQYF. The CDR3 coding sequence is TGCGCCAGCAGCTATAGCGGTAGCACAGATACGCAGTATTTT. The V call is TRBV4-3, the J call TRBJ2-3, with D perhaps matching TRBD2 (6 bases). Trimming removed 5 bases at V and 0 bases at J, with 9 bases between. This CDR3 comprises 14 residues. Germline assignment: CDR1 LGHNA and CDR2 YSLEER.

V is TRBV6-1 and J is TRBJ2-1, with D uncertain. The CDR3 is 11 residues long. The germline V gene has CDR1 MNHNS and CDR2 SASEGT. Trimming stripped 2 bases from V and 7 bases from J, with 3 bases between. The CDR3 nucleotides are TGTGCCAGCAGTGAATGGAATGAGCAGTTCTTC. It codes for CASSEWNEQFF.

The chain is built from TRBV11-3 and TRBJ1-2, with D unresolved. Germline lookup yields CDR1 SGHNT and CDR2 YENEEA. The V end lost 3 bases, the J end lost 2 bases, and 10 bases lay between the germline ends. The CDR3 contains 14 residues. The CDR3 DNA is TGTGCCAGCAGCTTCTCGCGTAGAAACTATGGCTACACCTTC. It translates to CASSFSRRNYGYTF.